These 13 T cell receptor beta chains were all obtained from the same sample, sequenced in a study of blood T cells in healthy people across ages. With a J-beta primer mix and a sample-barcoded 5' primer, a second PCR ran about 6 to 11 cycles. TCRdb called the 5' RACE reads again in MiXCR, with one record for every CDR3 protein. The data contain about 1.1 million distinct CDR3 sequences, 30% to 40% of them seen just once; the ten biggest clones take up around 13%. Source material: blood. Receptors were obtained from a man aged 18 to 35 in good health.

The V and J genes are TRBV27 and TRBJ2-3, with D tentatively TRBD1 (6 bases). There are 16 residues in the CDR3. Deletions cut 5 bases from V and 5 bases from J, with 20 bases between. Germline V gives CDR1 MNHEY, CDR2 SMNVEV (reference sequence). The CDR3 DNA sequence: TGTGCCAGCAGTCCCCAACAGGGACCTCCGGGAGATACGCAGTATTTT. Translating it yields CASSPQQGPPGDTQYF.

This clonotype has only a few counts. The rearrangement links TRBV29-1 to TRBJ2-5; 8 nucleotides match TRBD1. The junction had 15 bases not matched to a gene; V was cut back by 7 bases and J by 11 bases. Germline assignment: CDR1 SQVTM and CDR2 ANQGSEA. CDR3 length equals 13 residues. The CDR3 protein is CSARTGYGNEQYF. CDR3 nucleotide sequence: TGCAGCGCCCGGACAGGGTACGGGAATGAGCAGTACTTC.

The V gene is TRBV9, the J gene TRBJ1-2; no clear D gene. With 3 bases removed from V and 8 bases from J, the gap between germline ends came to 11 bases. CDR1 is SGDLS and CDR2 is YYNGEE in the germline V gene. CDR3 size: 12 residues. The CDR3 DNA reads as TGTGCCAGCAGCGCCGGTTCTTTAGGCTACACCTTC. It encodes CASSAGSLGYTF.

This clonotype was detected ten times or more. V and J are TRBV4-3 and TRBJ2-1; 9 nucleotides line up with TRBD2. This CDR3 comprises 16 residues. J gave up 3 bases and V 0 bases, and 3 bases lay outside the gene matches. The germline gives CDR1 LGHNA, CDR2 YSLEER. The DNA for the CDR3 is TGCGCCAGCAGCCAAGAACGCGGGGGGGTCTACAATGAGCAGTTCTTC. Protein product: CASSQERGGVYNEQFF.

This rearrangement joins TRBV6-5 to TRBJ1-2, with 7 nucleotides matching TRBD1. Germline V gene data show CDR1 as MNHEY and CDR2 as SVGAGI. V lost 6 bases to trimming and J lost 12 bases; unmatched junction nucleotides: 16. The CDR3 is 14 residues long. The CDR3 loop reads CASRYTDRTGRNTF. The CDR3 region has the DNA TGTGCCAGCAGATACACCGATCGGACAGGACGAAACACCTTC.

The chain uses TRBV7-9 and TRBJ2-4; no reliable D call. The CDR3 spans 17 residues. V was clipped by 5 bases and J by 2 bases, with 19 bases between them. In germline, CDR1 is SEHNR, CDR2 FQNEAQ (reference sequence). CDR3 amino acids: CASSDLDVGWTKNIQYF. The CDR3 DNA follows: TGTGCCAGCAGCGACCTGGATGTGGGGTGGACCAAAAACATTCAGTACTTC.

The CDR3 region is CSAGGRQVGQPQHF. CDR3 DNA: TGCAGTGCTGGGGGGCGGCAGGTGGGACAGCCCCAGCATTTT. The chain carries TRBV20-1 and TRBJ1-5; TRBD1 might be the D (6 bases). This CDR3 contains 14 residues. V was pared by 5 bases and J by 7 bases, with 18 bases between. Per the germline V gene, CDR1 is DFQATT and CDR2 is SNEGSKA (reference sequence).

This clonotype has only a few counts. J is TRBJ1-1 and V is TRBV6-6; the D gene is possibly TRBD1 (5 bases). Germline values: CDR1 MNHNY, CDR2 SVGAGI (reference sequence). Trimming removed 2 bases at V and 7 bases at J, with 11 bases between. CDR3 size: 13 residues. The DNA for the CDR3 is TGTGCCAGCAGTTACGACGGGGCAGGTGAAGCTTTCTTT. Translation gives CASSYDGAGEAFF.

The rearrangement uses TRBV11-2 and TRBJ2-3, with D uncertain. The CDR3 extends over 16 amino acids. Germline-derived CDR1 and CDR2 are SGHAT and FQNNGV. V lost 0 bases to trimming and J lost 5 bases, with 15 bases between them. The CDR3 nucleotides are TGTGCCAGCAGCTTAGATTATGGGCCAATGGGAGATACGCAGTATTTT. Its translation is CASSLDYGPMGDTQYF.

The rearrangement links TRBV20-1 to TRBJ1-2, with 10 nucleotides matching TRBD1. From germline, CDR1 is DFQATT and CDR2 SNEGSKA (reference sequence). This CDR3 has 16 residues. V gave up 3 bases and J gave up 1 base; unmatched junction bases: 8. CDR3 DNA: TGCAGTGCTAGTGGGGGGACAGGGGCGTTTAACTATGGCTACACCTTC. Translating it yields CSASGGTGAFNYGYTF.

The chain joins TRBV6-6 to TRBJ1-6; D perhaps matches TRBD1 (6 bases). CDR3 length: 16 amino acids. V gave up 4 bases and J gave up 10 bases, with 20 bases separating them. The germline V gene encodes CDR1 MNHNY and CDR2 SVGAGI (reference sequence). This CDR3 reads CASSFTGIKGESPLHF. The CDR3 nucleotides read TGTGCCAGCAGTTTCACAGGGATTAAAGGGGAATCACCCCTCCACTTT.

The chain has TRBV6-5 and TRBJ1-2; no clear D. Germline V gene sequence: CDR1 MNHEY, CDR2 SVGAGI. The CDR3 covers 17 residues. Trimming took off 0 bases at V and 5 bases at J, with 19 bases between the two ends. Here the CDR3 DNA reads TGTGCCAGCAGTTACTCCTTCCAGCGCCTCCCCGTTTATGGCTACACCTTC. This codes for CASSYSFQRLPVYGYTF.

This clonotype has just a few counts. The chain is built from TRBV2 and TRBJ2-7; TRBD1 matches 8 bases. CDR3 length: 15 residues. The germline V gene has CDR1 SNHLY and CDR2 FYNNEI. Losses at the gene ends were 6 bases for V and 3 bases for J; bases not matched to a gene: 10. The CDR3 region has the DNA TGTGCCAGCAGAGAAAAGAGACAGGGGATCTACGAGCAGTACTTC. Its protein product is CASREKRQGIYEQYF.